The clone carrying this T cell receptor beta chain was recorded only once. Its antigen is undetermined. Trimming took off 5 bases at V and 6 bases at J, with 4 bases between the two ends. The CDR3 length is 10 residues. Germline V gene data show CDR1 as SGHTA and CDR2 as FQGNSA. The entry originates in a study of cytomegalovirus exposure and HLA in healthy donors. Use of 60 Vbeta and 13 Jbeta primers characterized the PCR. Assay: immunoSEQ multiplex PCR; the TCRdb copy retains only in-frame clones and omits some. The sample records about 130,000 clones, 75% to 90% being singletons. Study outcomes and limitations: In a later analysis, a genetic analysis reported fewer productive-TCR N-insertions in an Asian-associated ancestry cluster than the cohort average. According to the study, 150 to 200 TCR beta chains were cytomegalovirus-associated.

The TCR comes from a man aged 35-49 years in good health and CMV-seronegative. Sequencing used PBMCs. V usage is TRBV7-2 and J usage is TRBJ1-2; D ambiguous. CDR3 region: CASSRDGYTF. As DNA, the CDR3 is TGTGCCAGCAGCCGCGATGGCTACACCTTC. Using reference TRBV7-2 and TRBJ1-2 for the parts outside the CDR3, the full variable domain is GAGVSQSPSNKVTEKGKDVELRCDPISGHTALYWYRQSLGQGLEFLIYFQGNSAPDKSGLPSDRFSAERTGGSVSTLTIQRTQQEDSAVYLCASSRDGYTFGSGTRLTVV.